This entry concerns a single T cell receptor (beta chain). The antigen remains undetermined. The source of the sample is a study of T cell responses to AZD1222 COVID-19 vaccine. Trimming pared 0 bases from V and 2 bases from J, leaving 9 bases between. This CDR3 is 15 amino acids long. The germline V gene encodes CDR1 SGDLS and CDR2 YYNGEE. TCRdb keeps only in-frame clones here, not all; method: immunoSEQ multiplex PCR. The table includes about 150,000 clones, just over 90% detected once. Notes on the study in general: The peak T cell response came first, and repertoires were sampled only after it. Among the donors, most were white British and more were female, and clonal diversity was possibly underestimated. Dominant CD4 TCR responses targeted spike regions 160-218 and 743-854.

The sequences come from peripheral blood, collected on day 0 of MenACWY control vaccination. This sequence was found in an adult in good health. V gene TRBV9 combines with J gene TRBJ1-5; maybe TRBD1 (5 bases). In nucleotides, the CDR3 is TGTGCCAGCAGCGTAGGAGGGGAAGGCAATCAGCCCCAGCATTTT. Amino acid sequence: CASSVGGEGNQPQHF.